The 32 T cell receptor beta chains in this list originate from one sample, sequenced in a study of cytomegalovirus exposure and HLA in healthy donors. Primers for the PCR totalled 60 Vbeta and 13 Jbeta. TCRdb's table, derived via immunoSEQ multiplex PCR, lists solely in-frame clones and lacks some. The sample yields around 130,000 clones, roughly 88% seen once. Sequenced material: PBMCs. The receptors derive from a boy younger than 18 in good health and CMV-seronegative.

The gene calls are TRBV2 and TRBJ2-7, with D perhaps TRBD1 (5 bases). Per the germline V gene, CDR1 is SNHLY and CDR2 is FYNNEI. V was clipped by 3 bases and J by 3 bases, with 12 bases between them. The CDR3 covers 14 residues. CDR3 amino acids: CASSETADYYEQYF. The CDR3 DNA reads as TGTGCCAGCAGTGAGACAGCCGATTACTACGAGCAGTACTTC.

This sequence joins TRBV5-6 and TRBJ2-5; TRBD1 agrees at 9 bases. CDR1 is SGHDT and CDR2 is YYEEEE in the germline V gene. The CDR3 totals 16 residues. V trimming: 0 bases; J trimming: 4 bases; junction bases outside the gene matches: 7. CDR3 region: CASSLVGQGNGETQYF. CDR3 bases: TGTGCCAGCAGCTTGGTGGGACAGGGAAATGGAGAGACCCAGTACTTC.

The V call is TRBV7-9, the J call TRBJ2-7, with 8 bases fitting TRBD2. The CDR3 runs to 14 residues. V dropped 7 bases and J dropped 3; count of bases not matched to a gene: 8. CDR1 is SEHNR, CDR2 FQNEAQ, per germline (reference sequence). The DNA of the CDR3 is TGTGCCAGCAACCGGGGGGGCGGGGGCTACGAGCAGTACTTC. Protein product: CASNRGGGGYEQYF.

This chain joins TRBV6-4 and TRBJ1-1; the match to TRBD1 covers 8 bases. This CDR3 has 14 amino acids. Germline CDR1 MRHNA, CDR2 SNTAGT. With V trimmed by 2 bases and J by 7 bases, 6 bases remained unmatched. The CDR3, as DNA: TGTGCCAGCAGTGACGCAGGGGGCGCCGGTGAAGCTTTCTTT. Amino acid sequence: CASSDAGGAGEAFF.

The gene calls are TRBV18 and TRBJ1-5; 10 bases line up with TRBD1. Per the germline V gene, CDR1 is KGHSH and CDR2 is LQKENI. The CDR3 runs 14 residues. Germline trimming cut 4 bases from V and 5 bases from J; bases unmatched to any gene: 2. CDR3 amino acids: CASSLGTGDQPQHF. DNA of the CDR3: TGTGCCAGCTCACTCGGGACAGGGGATCAGCCCCAGCATTTT.

This chain joins TRBV25-1 and TRBJ2-7, with D unclear. Germline CDR1 reads MGHDK; CDR2 reads SYGVNS. Trimming removed 3 bases at V and 3 bases at J, with 6 bases between. This CDR3 has 12 amino acids. The chain's CDR3 is CASSDPYYEQYF. The CDR3 DNA reads TGTGCCAGCAGTGATCCTTACTACGAGCAGTACTTC.

This chain connects TRBV27 to TRBJ2-7; weak D call: TRBD1 (6 bases). Trimming pared 2 bases from V and 4 bases from J, leaving 12 bases between. The CDR3 contains 14 residues. Germline V gene lookup returns CDR1 MNHEY and CDR2 SMNVEV (reference sequence). The CDR3 loop reads CASSLKAQGYEQYF. Written as DNA, the CDR3 is TGTGCCAGCAGTTTAAAGGCCCAGGGGTACGAGCAGTACTTC.

This chain links TRBV19 with TRBJ1-5, with TRBD1 matching 7 bases. The CDR3 is made up of 12 amino acids. The V segment lost 10 bases and the J segment 4 bases; nucleotides outside the gene matches: 4. Germline CDR1 reads LNHDA; CDR2 reads SQIVND (reference sequence). CDR3 DNA sequence: TGTGCCACTGGACAGGTTAATCAGCCCCAGCATTTT. Amino acid sequence: CATGQVNQPQHF.

The V call is TRBV27, the J call TRBJ2-7, with 7 nucleotides matching TRBD1. In germline, CDR1 is MNHEY, CDR2 SMNVEV (reference sequence). This CDR3 comprises 12 residues. With 6 bases clipped from V and 3 bases from J, the junction kept 2 bases outside the gene matches. CDR3 sequence: CASSHRGYEQYF. The CDR3 region has the DNA TGTGCCAGCAGCCACAGGGGCTACGAGCAGTACTTC.

The chain recombines TRBV7-9 with TRBJ2-2; the D gene is possibly TRBD2 (6 bases). The CDR3 covers 14 residues. Germline-derived CDR1 and CDR2 are SEHNR and FQNEAQ (reference sequence). Trimming took off 11 bases at V and 5 bases at J, with 18 bases between the two ends. The CDR3: CAGGLPKGTGELFF. Written as DNA, the CDR3 is TGTGCCGGGGGACTCCCAAAGGGGACCGGGGAGCTGTTTTTT.

The CDR3 DNA reads TGTGCCAGCAGGTCCTACAGGATTGGCGAAAAACTGTTTTTT. Residues: CASRSYRIGEKLFF. The chain couples TRBV2 to TRBJ1-4; TRBD1 is a possible D gene (5 bases). Germline loops: CDR1 SNHLY, CDR2 FYNNEI. The CDR3 length is 14 residues. V was pared by 6 bases and J by 8 bases, with 16 bases between.

The chain recombines TRBV10-3 with TRBJ1-1, with TRBD1 as a possible D gene (6 bases). The length of the CDR3 is 14 residues. V was clipped by 8 bases and J by 5 bases, with 18 bases between them. Germline V gene lookup returns CDR1 ENHRY and CDR2 SYGVKD. CDR3 amino acids: CAIAIAGVETEAFF. CDR3 DNA sequence: TGTGCCATCGCCATAGCAGGGGTAGAAACTGAAGCTTTCTTT.

Notes on this clone: Germline is not matched at one junction end, which may reflect a read error. The chain couples TRBV19 to TRBJ1-2; TRBD1 might be the D (5 bases). The germline V gene encodes CDR1 LNHDA and CDR2 SQIVND (reference sequence). This CDR3 has 11 amino acids. CDR3 nucleotide sequence: TGTGCCAGTAGTATCGACAGAAGCTACCCCTTC. This encodes CASSIDRSYPF.

V gene TRBV6-5 combines with J gene TRBJ2-7; tentatively, D is TRBD1 (6 bases). V dropped 6 bases and J dropped 3 bases, with 12 bases sitting between them. This CDR3 region has 13 residues. The germline CDR1 and CDR2 sequences are MNHEY and SVGAGI. This CDR3 is CASSQGTRYEQYF. CDR3 sequence (DNA): TGTGCCAGCAGCCAGGGGACCCGCTACGAGCAGTACTTC.

This chain connects TRBV5-1 to TRBJ2-2; 11 bases agree with TRBD1. There are 14 residues in the CDR3. The germline gives CDR1 SGHRS, CDR2 YFSETQ. Trimming took 7 bases from V and 3 from J; bases not matched to a gene: 2. CDR3 nucleotide sequence: TGCGCCAGCGGACAGGGGGCGGACACCGGGGAGCTGTTTTTT. Translating it yields CASGQGADTGELFF.

V usage is TRBV6-1 and J usage is TRBJ1-1, with 7 bases that match TRBD1. Germline V lookup: CDR1 MNHNS, CDR2 SASEGT. CDR3 size: 14 residues. The ends lost 3 bases at V and 2 bases at J; junction bases unmatched: 3. CDR3 protein: CASSDNRGNTEAFF. The DNA of the CDR3 is TGTGCCAGCAGTGATAACAGGGGTAACACTGAAGCTTTCTTT.

V and J are TRBV14 and TRBJ2-7; 10 bases are shared with TRBD2. CDR3 length: 17 residues. The germline gives CDR1 SGHDN, CDR2 FVKESK. V dropped 3 bases and J dropped 5; count of bases not matched to a gene: 13. In nucleotides, the CDR3 is TGTGCCAGCAGCCAGGGACGGCTAGCGGGAGCTTGGGACGAGCAGTACTTC. Residues: CASSQGRLAGAWDEQYF.

This chain uses TRBV6-5 with TRBJ2-5, with D possibly TRBD2 on 5 matching bases. The length of the CDR3 is 14 residues. Per the germline V gene, CDR1 is MNHEY and CDR2 is SVGAGI. The V and J ends lost 2 bases and 4 bases respectively, with 11 bases between them. CDR3 bases: TGTGCCAGCAGTTACGTACGGGATCCAGAGACCCAGTACTTC. Translated, it gives CASSYVRDPETQYF.

The chain is built from TRBV19 and TRBJ1-2; D call uncertain. Per germline, CDR1 LNHDA and CDR2 SQIVND (reference sequence). The CDR3 extends over 16 amino acids. V was pared by 1 base and J by 5 bases, with 17 bases between. CDR3 nucleotide sequence: TGTGCCAGTAGTATAGCGGCGGATCAGAATATTTATGGCTACACCTTC. Protein: CASSIAADQNIYGYTF.

This rearrangement joins TRBV7-9 to TRBJ2-1; 10 nucleotides align to TRBD2. The V segment lost 7 bases and the J segment 6 bases; nucleotides outside the gene matches: 6. The CDR3 extends over 14 amino acids. Germline values: CDR1 SEHNR, CDR2 FQNEAQ (reference sequence). CDR3 sequence: CASILAGERNEQFF. DNA of the CDR3: TGTGCCAGCATTCTAGCGGGGGAACGCAATGAGCAGTTCTTC.

V usage is TRBV19 and J usage is TRBJ2-1; TRBD2 matches 7 bases. In germline, CDR1 is LNHDA, CDR2 SQIVND (reference sequence). This CDR3 has 15 residues. Trimming removed 5 bases from V and 5 bases from J; junction bases left unmatched: 9. The DNA of the CDR3 is TGTGCCAGTAGTGGCGGGACTACGGTCCACAATGAGCAGTTCTTC. Its translation: CASSGGTTVHNEQFF.

The V gene is TRBV30, the J gene TRBJ1-1; D ambiguous. CDR3 length equals 11 residues. Trimming stripped 8 bases from V and 4 bases from J, with 11 bases between. Germline CDR1 is GTSNPN and CDR2 is SVGIG (reference sequence). CDR3 residues: CAARLGTEAFF. Here the CDR3 DNA reads TGTGCCGCGCGGTTGGGCACTGAAGCTTTCTTT.

The CDR3 reads CAGQVKWNQPQHF. As DNA, the CDR3 is TGCGCCGGACAGGTTAAGTGGAATCAGCCCCAGCATTTT. This rearrangement joins TRBV10-1 to TRBJ1-5, with TRBD1 matching over 7 bases. CDR3 length: 13 residues. Germline V gives CDR1 WNHNN, CDR2 SYGVQD (reference sequence). J lost 4 bases, V lost 11 bases, and 8 bases had no gene match.

The chain employs TRBV7-8 and TRBJ2-3, with a tentative D call TRBD1 (6 bases). Trimming cost V 5 bases and J 3 bases, with 9 bases left between them. The CDR3 totals 13 residues. Germline V gene sequence: CDR1 SGHVS, CDR2 FQNEAQ. CDR3 residues: CASSPGQTDTQYF. CDR3 DNA: TGTGCCAGCAGCCCCGGACAGACAGATACGCAGTATTTT.

This rearrangement joins TRBV4-3 to TRBJ2-3; no reliable D call. This CDR3 has 16 residues. Per the germline V gene, CDR1 is LGHNA and CDR2 is YSLEER. The V end lost 0 bases, the J end lost 3 bases, and 13 bases lay between the germline ends. DNA of the CDR3: TGCGCCAGCAGCCAAGAACGGGTTCTAGGTACAGATACGCAGTATTTT. This gives the protein CASSQERVLGTDTQYF.

J is TRBJ1-4 and V is TRBV29-1; D is possibly TRBD1 (5 bases). Trimming left V 4 bases short and J 3 bases short, with 15 bases between. The germline V gene encodes CDR1 SQVTM and CDR2 ANQGSEA. The CDR3 runs 15 residues. The CDR3 sequence is CSVGVTGASNEKLFF. The CDR3 nucleotides read TGCAGCGTTGGAGTAACAGGAGCCTCTAATGAAAAACTGTTTTTT.

This chain joins TRBV7-9 and TRBJ2-1, with TRBD2 identical over 7 bases. Germline loops: CDR1 SEHNR, CDR2 FQNEAQ (reference sequence). V trimming: 4 bases; J trimming: 7 bases; junction bases outside the gene matches: 10. There are 15 residues in the CDR3. The CDR3 spells CASSSNGGRKNEQFF. CDR3 in DNA: TGTGCCAGCAGCTCGAACGGGGGGAGGAAGAATGAGCAGTTCTTC. The whole variable domain, filled in from reference TRBV7-9 and TRBJ2-1, reads DTGVSQNPRHKITKRGQNVTFRCDPISEHNRLYWYRQTLGQGPEFLTYFQNEAQLEKSRLLSDRFSAERPKGSFSTLEIQRTEQGDSAMYLCASSSNGGRKNEQFFGPGTRLTVL.

The chain uses TRBV19 and TRBJ1-5; possibly TRBD1 for D (5 bases). The germline CDR1 and CDR2 sequences are LNHDA and SQIVND (reference sequence). Trimming took off 5 bases at V and 7 bases at J, with 12 bases between the two ends. There are 13 residues in the CDR3. The CDR3 DNA reads TGTGCCAGTAGTCCTGGGACTCGGCAGCCCCAGCATTTT. Residues: CASSPGTRQPQHF.

The V and J genes are TRBV7-9 and TRBJ2-3; tentatively, D is TRBD2 (6 bases). V was clipped by 0 bases and J by 2 bases, with 6 bases between them. The length of the CDR3 is 14 residues. The germline V gene has CDR1 SEHNR and CDR2 FQNEAQ (reference sequence). The CDR3 region is CASSLAGLTDTQYF. The CDR3 DNA reads TGTGCCAGCAGCTTAGCGGGACTCACAGATACGCAGTATTTT.

This clone showed up just a few times. V and J are TRBV5-5 and TRBJ2-7; possible D gene TRBD2, 5 bases. The CDR3 sequence is 13 residues long. Germline V CDR1 and CDR2: SGHKS, YYEKEE (reference sequence). The V end was cut by 3 bases, the J end by 8 bases, with 15 bases between. The CDR3 here is CASSSPGSSKQYF. The DNA of the CDR3 is TGTGCCAGCAGCTCCCCGGGGAGTTCGAAGCAGTACTTC.

V is TRBV5-4 and J is TRBJ2-7; D may be TRBD2 (5 bases). Looked up from germline, CDR1 is SGHNT and CDR2 is YYREEE (reference sequence). The CDR3 has 17 residues. The ends were cut back, 2 bases at V and 0 bases at J, with 18 bases in the middle. The CDR3: CASSFGPEGPYSYEQYF. The CDR3 bases are TGTGCCAGCAGCTTCGGGCCCGAGGGTCCCTACTCCTACGAGCAGTACTTC. Based on the CDR3 plus reference TRBV5-4 and TRBJ2-7, the full variable domain is ETGVTQSPTHLIKTRGQQVTLRCSSQSGHNTVSWYQQALGQGPQFIFQYYREEENGRGNFPPRFSGLQFPNYSSELNVNALELDDSALYLCASSFGPEGPYSYEQYFGPGTRLTVT.

The rearrangement links TRBV6-5 to TRBJ2-7; 12 nucleotides agree with TRBD2. This CDR3 spans 15 amino acids. After removal of 6 bases from V and 2 bases from J, the junction contained 5 bases not matched to a gene. From germline, CDR1 is MNHEY and CDR2 SVGAGI. CDR3 protein: CASRSSGGATYEQYF. CDR3 coding DNA: TGTGCCAGCAGGTCTAGCGGGGGGGCCACCTACGAGCAGTACTTC.